This T cell receptor (beta chain) was sequenced during a study of cytomegalovirus exposure and HLA in healthy donors. This clone was seen a handful of times. Its antigen remains unknown. PCR used 60 Vbeta primers and 13 Jbeta primers. Some clones are missing from TCRdb's copy, which holds only in-frame ones; the method was immunoSEQ multiplex PCR. This sample yields roughly 100,000 clones, of which about 81% are seen a single time; under 1.5% belongs to the top ten. The V gene lost 5 bases and the J gene lost 7 bases, with 14 bases spanning the gap. The CDR3 spans 13 residues. Germline V gene lookup returns CDR1 SGHTA and CDR2 FQGNSA. Study conclusions and caveats: DRB1 showed the most TCR associations and HLA-C the fewest in a later analysis, as rates varied by HLA locus. From TCR beta sequences, most subjects' HLA-A and HLA-B alleles were reportedly predicted accurately. Data from an earlier analysis indicated that most TCR beta V segments were productive either about 87% or about 30% of the time. A later analysis showed that HLA-associated TCR beta chains had undergone more clonal expansion than equally common others.

Sequencing was done on a sample of PBMCs. The chain has TRBV7-2 and TRBJ1-1; possible D gene TRBD1, 6 bases. This clonotype originated in a man aged 30 to 39 in good health and CMV-seronegative. CDR3 sequence: CASSRTALLEAFF. In nucleotides, the CDR3 is TGTGCCAGCAGCAGGACAGCGTTACTTGAAGCTTTCTTT.